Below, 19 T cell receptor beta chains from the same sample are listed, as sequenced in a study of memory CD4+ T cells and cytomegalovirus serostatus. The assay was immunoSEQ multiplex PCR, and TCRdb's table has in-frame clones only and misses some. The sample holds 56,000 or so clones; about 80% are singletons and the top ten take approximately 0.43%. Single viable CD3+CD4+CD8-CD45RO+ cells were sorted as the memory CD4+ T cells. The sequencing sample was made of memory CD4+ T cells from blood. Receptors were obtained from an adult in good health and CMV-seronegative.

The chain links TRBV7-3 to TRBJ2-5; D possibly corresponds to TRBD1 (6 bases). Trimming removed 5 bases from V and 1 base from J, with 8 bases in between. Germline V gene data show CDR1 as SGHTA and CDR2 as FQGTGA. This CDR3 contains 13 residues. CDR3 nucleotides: TGTGCCAGCAGCCGGACAGTCCAAGAGACCCAGTACTTC. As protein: CASSRTVQETQYF.

This CDR3 is CASSVEGRMGRDTQYF. CDR3 DNA: TGTGCCAGCAGCGTAGAGGGACGGATGGGGAGAGATACGCAGTATTTT. The chain employs TRBV9 and TRBJ2-3, with D possibly being TRBD1 or TRBD2 (5 bases each). V shed 0 bases and J shed 5 bases, with 16 bases lying between them. CDR3 length: 16 residues. Germline-derived CDR1 and CDR2 are SGDLS and YYNGEE.

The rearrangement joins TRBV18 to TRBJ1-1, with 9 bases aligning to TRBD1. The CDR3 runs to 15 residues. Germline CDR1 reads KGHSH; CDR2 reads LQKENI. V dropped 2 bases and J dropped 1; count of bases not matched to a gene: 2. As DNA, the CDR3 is TGTGCCAGCTCACCAATACAGGGGGCGAACACTGAAGCTTTCTTT. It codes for CASSPIQGANTEAFF.

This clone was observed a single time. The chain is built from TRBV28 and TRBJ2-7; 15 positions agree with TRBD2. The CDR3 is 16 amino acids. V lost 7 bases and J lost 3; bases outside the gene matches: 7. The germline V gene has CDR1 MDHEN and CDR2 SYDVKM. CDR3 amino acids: CASTQGLAGGGYEQYF. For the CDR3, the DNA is TGTGCCAGCACCCAGGGACTAGCGGGGGGCGGCTACGAGCAGTACTTC.

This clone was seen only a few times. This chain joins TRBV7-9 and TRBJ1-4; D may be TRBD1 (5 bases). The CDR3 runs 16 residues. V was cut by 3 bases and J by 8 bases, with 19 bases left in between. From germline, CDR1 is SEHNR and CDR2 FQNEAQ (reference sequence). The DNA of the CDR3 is TGTGCCAGCAGCTTTTGGACGGCCTCGAGGGGAGAAAAACTGTTTTTT. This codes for CASSFWTASRGEKLFF.

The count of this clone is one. The CDR3 protein is CASSFGIGTGYFYEQYF. The DNA of the CDR3 is TGTGCCAGCAGCTTTGGGATTGGGACAGGGTATTTCTACGAGCAGTACTTC. The chain is built from TRBV7-9 and TRBJ2-7; 9 positions match TRBD1. This CDR3 is 17 amino acids long. Per germline, CDR1 SEHNR and CDR2 FQNEAQ (reference sequence). The junction had 12 bases not matched to a gene; V was cut back by 3 bases and J by 3 bases. The variable domain in full, with the rest retrieved from reference TRBV7-9 and TRBJ2-7, is DTGVSQNPRHKITKRGQNVTFRCDPISEHNRLYWYRQTLGQGPEFLTYFQNEAQLEKSRLLSDRFSAERPKGSFSTLEIQRTEQGDSAMYLCASSFGIGTGYFYEQYFGPGTRLTVT.

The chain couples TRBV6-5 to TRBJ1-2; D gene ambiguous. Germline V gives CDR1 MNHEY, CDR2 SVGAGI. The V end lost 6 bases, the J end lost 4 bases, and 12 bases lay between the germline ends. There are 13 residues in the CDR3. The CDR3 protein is CASSPGRLYGYTF. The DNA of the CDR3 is TGTGCCAGCAGCCCCGGTAGGCTCTATGGCTACACCTTC.

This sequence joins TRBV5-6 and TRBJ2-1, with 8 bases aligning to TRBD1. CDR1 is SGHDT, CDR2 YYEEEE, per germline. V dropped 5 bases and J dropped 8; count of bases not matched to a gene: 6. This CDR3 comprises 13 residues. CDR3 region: CASRLRGLYEQFF. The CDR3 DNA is TGTGCCAGCAGACTCAGGGGGCTCTATGAGCAGTTCTTC.

The CDR3 sequence: CASSEALGNTEAFF. Written as DNA, the CDR3 is TGTGCCAGCAGTGAAGCGCTCGGGAACACTGAAGCTTTCTTT. The V gene is TRBV6-1, the J gene TRBJ1-1; no firm D call. This CDR3 has 14 amino acids. V lost 0 bases to trimming and J lost 1 base, with 6 bases between them. Germline CDR1 is MNHNS and CDR2 is SASEGT.

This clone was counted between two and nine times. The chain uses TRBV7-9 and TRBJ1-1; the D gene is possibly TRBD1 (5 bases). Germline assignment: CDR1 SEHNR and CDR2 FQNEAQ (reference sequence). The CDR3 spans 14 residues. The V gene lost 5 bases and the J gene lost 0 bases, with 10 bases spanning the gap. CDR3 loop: CASSPGQLNTEAFF. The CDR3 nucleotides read TGTGCCAGCAGCCCCGGACAACTGAACACTGAAGCTTTCTTT.

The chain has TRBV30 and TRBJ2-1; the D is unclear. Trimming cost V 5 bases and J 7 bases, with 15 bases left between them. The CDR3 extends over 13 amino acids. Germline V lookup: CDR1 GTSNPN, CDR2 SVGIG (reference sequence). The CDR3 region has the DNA TGTGCCTGGGACCCGGGTCTACGAAATGAGCAGTTCTTC. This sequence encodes CAWDPGLRNEQFF.

Written as DNA, the CDR3 is TGTGCCAGCTCACCCCCGCTGGGCTCCTACGAGCAGTACTTC. Encoded protein: CASSPPLGSYEQYF. The chain combines TRBV18 with TRBJ2-7; D is ambiguous. Deletions cut 3 bases from V and 0 bases from J, with 9 bases between. The CDR3 is 14 amino acids. Per the germline V gene, CDR1 is KGHSH and CDR2 is LQKENI.

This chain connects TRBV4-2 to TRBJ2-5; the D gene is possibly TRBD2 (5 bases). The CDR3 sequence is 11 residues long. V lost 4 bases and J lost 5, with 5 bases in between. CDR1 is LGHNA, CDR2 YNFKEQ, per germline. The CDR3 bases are TGTGCCAGCAGCCCGGGGGAGACCCAGTACTTC. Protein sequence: CASSPGETQYF.

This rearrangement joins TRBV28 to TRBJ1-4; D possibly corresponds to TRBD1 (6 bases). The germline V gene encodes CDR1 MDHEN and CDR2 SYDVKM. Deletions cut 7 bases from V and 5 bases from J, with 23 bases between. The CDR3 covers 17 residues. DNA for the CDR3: TGTGCCAGCACTCGGTTGGGGGGGCGAAGTTCGAATGAAAAACTGTTTTTT. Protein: CASTRLGGRSSNEKLFF.

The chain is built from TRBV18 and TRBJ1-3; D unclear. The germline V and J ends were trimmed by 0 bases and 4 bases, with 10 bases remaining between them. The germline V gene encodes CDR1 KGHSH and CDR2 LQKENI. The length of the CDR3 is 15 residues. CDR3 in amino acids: CASSPPGGYGNTIYF. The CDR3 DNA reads TGTGCCAGCTCACCACCGGGAGGGTACGGAAACACCATATATTTT.

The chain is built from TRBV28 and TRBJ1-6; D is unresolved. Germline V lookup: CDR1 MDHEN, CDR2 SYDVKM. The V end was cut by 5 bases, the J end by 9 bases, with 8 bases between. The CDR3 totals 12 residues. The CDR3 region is CASSGKGSPLHF. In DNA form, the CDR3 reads TGTGCCAGCAGTGGGAAGGGTTCACCCCTCCACTTT.

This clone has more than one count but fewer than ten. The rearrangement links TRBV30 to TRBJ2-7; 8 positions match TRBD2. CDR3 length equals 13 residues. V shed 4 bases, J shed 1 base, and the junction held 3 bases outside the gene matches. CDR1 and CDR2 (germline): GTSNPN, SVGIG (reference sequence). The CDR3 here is CAWNGGVSYEQYF. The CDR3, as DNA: TGTGCCTGGAACGGGGGGGTTTCCTACGAGCAGTACTTC.

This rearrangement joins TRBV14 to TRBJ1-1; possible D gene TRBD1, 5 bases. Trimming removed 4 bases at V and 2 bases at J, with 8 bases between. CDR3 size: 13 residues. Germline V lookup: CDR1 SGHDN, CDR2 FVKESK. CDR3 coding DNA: TGTGCCAGCAGCCGGACATTTAACACTGAAGCTTTCTTT. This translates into CASSRTFNTEAFF.

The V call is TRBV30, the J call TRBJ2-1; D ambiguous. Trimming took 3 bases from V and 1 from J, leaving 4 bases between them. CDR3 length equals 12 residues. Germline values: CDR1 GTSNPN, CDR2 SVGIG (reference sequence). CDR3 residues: CAWSGSYNEQFF. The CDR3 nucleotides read TGTGCCTGGAGCGGATCCTACAATGAGCAGTTCTTC.